This TCR beta chain was retrieved from a study of OX40 agonist ivuxolimab in advanced cancers. As for the study more broadly: The costimulatory receptor OX40 (CD134) was targeted by ivuxolimab, a fully human IgG2 agonistic monoclonal antibody. Intravenous ivuxolimab was administered to patients every 2 weeks at six dose levels: 0.01, 0.1, 0.3, 1.5, 3 and 10 mg/kg. Among the roughly 50 dose-escalation patients, some 20 had hepatocellular carcinoma, some 15 melanoma, 9 renal cell carcinoma and 9 head and neck cancer. The dose-escalation cohort was around 84% male with a mean age of around 64 years, ranging from about 23 to 85. Prior anti-PD-1, anti-PD-L1 or anti-CTLA-4 therapy was permitted, and approximately 40% of dose-escalation patients had received checkpoint inhibitors. Partial responses occurred in three dose-escalation patients, of whom one had hepatocellular carcinoma and two had cutaneous melanoma. Peripheral TCRbeta sequencing was intended to test whether TCR sequence diversity was altered and clonal T-cell expansion was caused by ivuxolimab. The paper describes the monotherapy dose-escalation part (N ≈ 49 patients) of the phase I trial of ivuxolimab.

About this clone: Its antigen is currently not known. No much larger clone exists at a distance of one base, and base qualities are not known.

CDR1 and CDR2 are drawn from the germline V gene: MGHRA, YSYEKL. Inclusive of the bounding cysteine and phenylalanine, the CDR3 is 18 residues long. Solely the CDR3 DNA is kept, with 54 bases framed from the first base. Relative to germline, V is missing 1 base and J is missing 0 bases, with 7 bases of the junction outside any gene match. Results and caveats for the whole study, not just this receptor: At doses of 0.1 to 3.0 mg/kg, clonal expansion of both CD4+ and CD8+ T cells in blood was seen between baseline and week 6. The antigen specificity of the clonally expanded peripheral T cells was not determined. Low levels of normalized T-cell clonal expansion were also seen in some patients who did not respond. In the 0.1-3.0 mg/kg groups, partial responders had among the lowest normalized peripheral clonal expansion, particularly in CD8+ T cells. After ivuxolimab, CD8+ T cells had more expanded clones than CD4+ T cells on average.

To sequence the TCRbeta CDR3 region, genomic DNA was isolated from the sorted cells. The immunoSEQ Assay was used for sequencing of TCRbeta CDR3 regions. Held by TCRdb, this immuneACCESS table contains in-frame sequences only and omits some clones. Under half of the omission traces to an unresolved V gene where checked; the cause of the rest is unknown. Present in this sample are approximately 54,000 clones, around 93% of which were seen just once. The ten top clones hold roughly 9.4% of the sample. The trial excluded patients who had a history of autoimmune disease or were on systemic immunosuppression. Peripheral blood for TCR sequencing was collected from all dose cohorts at baseline, on cycle 4 day 1, and on cycle 7 day 1. The samples were drawn from a first-in-human, open-label, multicenter phase I dose-escalation trial of ivuxolimab. Adults with locally advanced or metastatic melanoma, renal cell carcinoma, hepatocellular carcinoma or head and neck squamous cell carcinoma were enrolled in the trial. Before TCR sequencing, CD4+ and CD8+ T cells were separately sorted from peripheral blood.

The sequencing here drew on CD4+ or CD8+ T cells sorted from blood, taken in a trial of the OX40 agonist ivuxolimab. This receptor was taken from an adult with an advanced solid tumor such as melanoma, head and neck, liver or kidney cancer. The sequence links TRBV4-1 to TRBJ2-7; 12 middle bases align to TRBD2. The DNA is as follows: TGCGCCAGCAGCCAAGTCCTCCTGACTAGCGGGAGCTCCTACGAGCAGTACTTC. This gives the protein CASSQVLLTSGSSYEQYF.